Listed here are 10 T cell receptor beta chains from one sample, sequenced in a study of blood T cell repertoires in COVID-19. Produced via immunoSEQ multiplex PCR; TCRdb's table is partial and in-frame only. In the table there are under 250,000 clones, more than 65% of which are singletons. Sample: peripheral blood. These receptors were taken from a woman older than 75 with acute or convalescent COVID-19.

The chain carries TRBV27 and TRBJ1-2, with D uncertain. The V gene's germline CDR1 is MNHEY and CDR2 SMNVEV (reference sequence). The V and J ends lost 5 bases and 8 bases respectively, with 12 bases between them. The CDR3 runs to 12 residues. The CDR3 spells CASSNPGGGYTF. In DNA form, the CDR3 reads TGTGCCAGCAGTAACCCAGGAGGAGGCTACACCTTC.

The genes are TRBV12-5 and TRBJ1-1, with unresolved D. The CDR3 is made up of 13 amino acids. Germline-derived CDR1 and CDR2 are LGHNT and FRNRAP. V shed 1 base and J shed 5 bases, with 8 bases lying between them. The CDR3 nucleotides are TGTGCTAGTGGTTTGGAGGCCGGGACTGAAGCTTTCTTT. Protein: CASGLEAGTEAFF.

The J gene is TRBJ2-3, the V gene TRBV11-2, with TRBD2 identical over 9 bases. The CDR3 is made up of 17 amino acids. The germline CDR1 and CDR2 sequences are SGHAT and FQNNGV. V lost 1 base to trimming and J lost 2 bases; unmatched junction nucleotides: 7. CDR3 sequence (DNA): TGTGCCAGCAGCTTAGTTAGTAGCGGGAGCCTCACAGATACGCAGTATTTT. This translates into CASSLVSSGSLTDTQYF.

The chain employs TRBV20-1 and TRBJ1-4; tentative D call: TRBD1 (6 bases). V was shortened by 3 bases and J by 5 bases, with 13 bases between the two germline ends. CDR1 DFQATT and CDR2 SNEGSKA come from the germline V gene (reference sequence). The CDR3 has 14 residues. This CDR3 is CSASFRTGNEKLFF. CDR3 in DNA: TGCAGTGCTAGTTTTCGTACAGGGAATGAAAAACTGTTTTTT.

This chain connects TRBV7-3 to TRBJ2-7, with 9 positions matching TRBD2. Germline V gene sequence: CDR1 SGHTA, CDR2 FQGTGA. Trimming took 2 bases from V and 3 from J; bases not matched to a gene: 8. This CDR3 has 16 amino acids. This CDR3 reads CASSLGGSGSLYEQYF. CDR3 in DNA: TGTGCCAGCAGCTTAGGAGGTAGCGGGAGTCTCTACGAGCAGTACTTC.

This chain links TRBV2 with TRBJ2-3; 8 bases line up with TRBD2. Germline V gene lookup returns CDR1 SNHLY and CDR2 FYNNEI. The ends lost 7 bases at V and 6 bases at J; junction bases unmatched: 12. CDR3 size: 15 residues. DNA for the CDR3: TGTGCCAGCATCATCACTAGCGGTTCCTTTGATACGCAGTATTTT. Its translation is CASIITSGSFDTQYF.

The rearrangement uses TRBV6-6 and TRBJ1-1; D call uncertain. Germline CDR1 reads MNHNY; CDR2 reads SVGAGI (reference sequence). CDR3 length: 12 amino acids. The V end was cut by 5 bases, the J end by 1 base, with 5 bases between. CDR3 DNA sequence: TGTGCCAGCAGTATCAGGAACACTGAAGCTTTCTTT. It is translated as CASSIRNTEAFF.

This chain links TRBV30 with TRBJ2-5; tentative D call: TRBD2 (6 bases). Per germline, CDR1 GTSNPN and CDR2 SVGIG (reference sequence). The CDR3 has 13 residues. V was pared by 7 bases and J by 4 bases, with 16 bases between. The DNA for the CDR3 is TGTGCCTTCACTGGAGGGGTTGGAGAGACCCAGTACTTC. This sequence encodes CAFTGGVGETQYF.

The J gene is TRBJ2-5, the V gene TRBV19; weak D call: TRBD2 (6 bases). CDR3 size: 14 residues. Trimming removed 3 bases at V and 4 bases at J, with 12 bases between. The germline gives CDR1 LNHDA, CDR2 SQIVND (reference sequence). The CDR3 protein is CASSISAGLETQYF. Written as DNA, the CDR3 is TGTGCCAGTAGTATTTCGGCGGGATTAGAGACCCAGTACTTC.

This clone showed up just once. The V call is TRBV30, the J call TRBJ2-3; D not resolved. The CDR3 totals 13 residues. The ends were cut back, 0 bases at V and 6 bases at J, with 10 bases in the middle. The V gene's germline CDR1 is GTSNPN and CDR2 SVGIG (reference sequence). The CDR3 sequence is CAWSVFTRDTQYF. CDR3 bases: TGTGCCTGGAGTGTATTTACCCGGGATACGCAGTATTTT.